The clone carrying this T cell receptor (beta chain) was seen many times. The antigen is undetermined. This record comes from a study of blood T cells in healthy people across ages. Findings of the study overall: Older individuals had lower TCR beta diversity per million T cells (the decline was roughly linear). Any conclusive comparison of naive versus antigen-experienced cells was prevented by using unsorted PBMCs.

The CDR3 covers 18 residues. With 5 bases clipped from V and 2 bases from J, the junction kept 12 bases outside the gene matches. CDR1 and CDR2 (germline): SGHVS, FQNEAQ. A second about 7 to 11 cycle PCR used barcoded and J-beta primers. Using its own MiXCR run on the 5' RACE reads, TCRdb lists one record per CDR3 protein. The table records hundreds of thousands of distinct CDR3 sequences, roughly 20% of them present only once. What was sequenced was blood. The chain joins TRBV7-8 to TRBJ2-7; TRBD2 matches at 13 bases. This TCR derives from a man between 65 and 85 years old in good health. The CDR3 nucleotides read TGTGCCAGCAGCCCGTACAGGACTAGCGGGAGATTGGCCTACGAGCAGTACTTC. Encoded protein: CASSPYRTSGRLAYEQYF.